Shown below are 17 T cell receptor beta chains from a single sample sequenced in a study of shared clonotypes between healthy human individuals. Generated by immunoSEQ multiplex PCR, the TCRdb table keeps only in-frame clones and is missing some. There are about 1.4 million clones in the sample; more than 95% occur only once, and about 1.2% lies in the top ten. Sequences were obtained from naive CD4+ T cells sorted from blood. Sample subset: CD45RA+ positively selected. These TCRs come from a man aged 25 to 40 in good health.

The rearrangement joins TRBV19 to TRBJ2-7, with D perhaps TRBD1 (6 bases). The CDR3 totals 15 residues. The V gene's germline CDR1 is LNHDA and CDR2 SQIVND (reference sequence). The ends were cut back, 0 bases at V and 1 base at J, with 10 bases in the middle. CDR3 DNA sequence: TGTGCCAGTAGTATAGACCCCGGACAGTCCTACGAGCAGTACTTC. Translation gives CASSIDPGQSYEQYF.

Worth noting for this clone: The same CDR3 arises from other DNA sequences in this sample as well. V gene TRBV5-1 combines with J gene TRBJ2-1; possible D gene TRBD1, 5 bases. The CDR3 is 12 residues long. Germline V gene sequence: CDR1 SGHRS, CDR2 YFSETQ. V lost 3 bases to trimming and J lost 8 bases, with 9 bases between them. The CDR3 DNA reads TGCGCCAGCAGCTCGCAGGGCTATGAGCAGTTCTTC. Its translation is CASSSQGYEQFF.

This chain uses TRBV5-5 with TRBJ1-1, with D possibly TRBD1 on 5 matching bases. V lost 5 bases, J lost 11 bases, and 13 bases lay in between. CDR3 length: 11 amino acids. Germline CDR1 reads SGHKS; CDR2 reads YYEKEE (reference sequence). CDR3 bases: TGTGCCAGCAGGTTGACAGATCGCGCTTTCTTT. Its protein is CASRLTDRAFF.

The chain couples TRBV6-6 to TRBJ2-3, with D tentatively TRBD1 (5 bases). Germline V gene sequence: CDR1 MNHNY, CDR2 SVGAGI (reference sequence). Trimming took 8 bases from V and 0 from J, leaving 12 bases between them. The CDR3 runs 14 residues. The CDR3 protein is CASLRAGSTDTQYF. CDR3 DNA sequence: TGTGCCAGCCTCAGGGCAGGGAGCACAGATACGCAGTATTTT.

The chain combines TRBV10-3 with TRBJ2-3; no reliable D call. Trimming shortened V by 2 bases and J by 2 bases, and 5 bases separated the two germline ends. Germline loops: CDR1 ENHRY, CDR2 SYGVKD. The CDR3 covers 13 residues. The CDR3 DNA is TGTGCCATCAGTGAGCGGGCCACAGATACGCAGTATTTT. It is translated as CAISERATDTQYF.

The sample holds one count of this clone. The J gene is TRBJ1-2, the V gene TRBV10-3, with 8 nucleotides matching TRBD1. The V segment lost 8 bases and the J segment 4 bases; nucleotides outside the gene matches: 9. Germline-derived CDR1 and CDR2 are ENHRY and SYGVKD. The CDR3 is made up of 14 amino acids. This chain's CDR3 is CAISSQGAGYGYTF. The CDR3 nucleotides read TGTGCCATCTCGTCGCAGGGGGCTGGCTATGGCTACACCTTC.

V gene TRBV13 combines with J gene TRBJ1-1, with a tentative D call TRBD1 (5 bases). Germline CDR1 is PRHDT and CDR2 is FYEKMQ (reference sequence). The V end lost 6 bases, the J end lost 2 bases, and 19 bases lay between the germline ends. This CDR3 comprises 16 residues. The DNA of the CDR3 is TGTGCCAGCAGTTCGGAGGGGCCTCTCATAAACACTGAAGCTTTCTTT. Its translation is CASSSEGPLINTEAFF.

The chain combines TRBV18 with TRBJ2-1; TRBD1 matches at 7 bases. The CDR3 runs 17 residues. The trim removed 6 bases at V and 4 bases at J, leaving 15 bases unmatched. Germline CDR1 and CDR2: KGHSH and LQKENI. The CDR3 protein is CASSPYSRTGPYNEQFF. CDR3 nucleotides: TGTGCCAGCTCCCCCTACTCCAGGACAGGCCCTTACAATGAGCAGTTCTTC.

V and J are TRBV7-2 and TRBJ2-1; D perhaps matches TRBD2 (5 bases). This CDR3 is built from 16 residues. The V and J ends lost 2 bases and 0 bases respectively, with 11 bases between them. Germline V gives CDR1 SGHTA, CDR2 FQGNSA. CDR3 amino acids: CASSLILGASYNEQFF. The CDR3 DNA is TGTGCCAGCAGCTTAATCCTGGGAGCCTCCTACAATGAGCAGTTCTTC.

This clone has only one observation. The gene calls are TRBV6-6 and TRBJ2-2; weak D call: TRBD2 (5 bases). In germline, CDR1 is MNHNY, CDR2 SVGAGI (reference sequence). Deletions cut 7 bases from V and 3 bases from J, with 12 bases between. This CDR3 comprises 14 residues. This CDR3 reads CASTVEGDTGELFF. The DNA for the CDR3 is TGTGCCAGCACGGTAGAGGGCGACACCGGGGAGCTGTTTTTT.

V usage is TRBV15 and J usage is TRBJ1-5; D not certain. The CDR3 runs 16 residues. V was pared by 2 bases and J by 5 bases, with 16 bases between. CDR1 and CDR2 from the germline V gene are LNHNV and YYDKDF (reference sequence). CDR3 nucleotides: TGTGCCACCAGCAGACCGGACGGGTCGGCTCATCAGCCCCAGCATTTT. It translates to CATSRPDGSAHQPQHF.

This chain uses TRBV9 with TRBJ1-2; a weak D match, TRBD1 (5 bases). With 0 bases removed from V and 4 bases from J, the gap between germline ends came to 13 bases. The CDR3 covers 15 residues. Per germline, CDR1 SGDLS and CDR2 YYNGEE. The CDR3 loop is CASSVATQATYGYTF. The CDR3 DNA is TGTGCCAGCAGCGTAGCTACACAGGCGACCTATGGCTACACCTTC. The full variable domain, rest sourced from reference TRBV9 and TRBJ1-2, is DSGVTQTPKHLITATGQRVTLRCSPRSGDLSVYWYQQSLDQGLQFLIQYYNGEERAKGNILERFSAQQFPDLHSELNLSSLELGDSALYFCASSVATQATYGYTFGSGTRLTVV.

On this clone: This sample also contains other DNA sequences that code for the same CDR3. The V call is TRBV5-1, the J call TRBJ2-5; D might be TRBD2 (5 bases). V lost 4 bases, J lost 1 base, and 8 bases lay in between. Germline V gene data show CDR1 as SGHRS and CDR2 as YFSETQ. CDR3 length equals 13 residues. CDR3 bases: TGCGCCAGCAGCCCCGGACTCCAAGAGACCCAGTACTTC. Translating gives CASSPGLQETQYF.

Concerning this clone itself: A junction end diverges from the germline sequence, so it may reflect a read error. The V and J genes are TRBV7-8 and TRBJ2-7, with D tentatively TRBD1 (6 bases). Germline V gene sequence: CDR1 SGHVS, CDR2 FQNEAQ. The CDR3 has 11 residues. CDR3 nucleotide sequence: TGTGCCAGCAGCGCTGGGACATTCGTTTGCTTC. Its protein product is CASSAGTFVCF.

The V call is TRBV5-4, the J call TRBJ2-5; 12 bases match TRBD2. The germline V gene has CDR1 SGHNT and CDR2 YYREEE (reference sequence). The CDR3 runs to 16 residues. V was pared by 4 bases and J by 2 bases, with 6 bases of the junction left unmatched. CDR3 sequence: CASSKGLAGIQETQYF. The CDR3, as DNA: TGTGCCAGCAGCAAGGGACTAGCGGGCATACAAGAGACCCAGTACTTC. Complete variable domain (other parts from reference TRBV5-4 and TRBJ2-5): ETGVTQSPTHLIKTRGQQVTLRCSSQSGHNTVSWYQQALGQGPQFIFQYYREEENGRGNFPPRFSGLQFPNYSSELNVNALELDDSALYLCASSKGLAGIQETQYFGPGTRLLVL.

The chain is built from TRBV28 and TRBJ2-1, with unresolved D. The CDR3 runs 14 residues. The V end was cut by 4 bases, the J end by 5 bases, with 12 bases between. Germline values: CDR1 MDHEN, CDR2 SYDVKM. The CDR3 loop is CASSSTPSDNEQFF. CDR3 bases: TGTGCCAGCAGTTCCACCCCATCGGACAATGAGCAGTTCTTC.

This clone is a singleton in its sample. Different DNA sequences within this sample yield the same CDR3. The genes are TRBV18 and TRBJ2-6; D is perhaps TRBD2 (5 bases). V lost 3 bases and J lost 4, with 7 bases in between. CDR1 and CDR2 (germline): KGHSH, LQKENI. This CDR3 contains 14 residues. The chain's CDR3 is CASSPPGGANVLTF. In DNA form, the CDR3 reads TGTGCCAGCTCACCCCCGGGGGGGGCCAACGTCCTGACTTTC.